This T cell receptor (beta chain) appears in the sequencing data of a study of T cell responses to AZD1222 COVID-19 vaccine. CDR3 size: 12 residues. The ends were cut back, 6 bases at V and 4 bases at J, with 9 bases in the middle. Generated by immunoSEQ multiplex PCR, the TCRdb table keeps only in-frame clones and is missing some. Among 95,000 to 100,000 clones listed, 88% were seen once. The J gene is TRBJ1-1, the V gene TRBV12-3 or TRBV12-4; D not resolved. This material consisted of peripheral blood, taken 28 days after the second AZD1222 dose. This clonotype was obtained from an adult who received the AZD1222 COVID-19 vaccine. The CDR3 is CASSHGGTEAFF. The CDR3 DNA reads TGTGCCAGCAGCCACGGAGGCACTGAAGCTTTCTTT.